A selection of T cell receptor beta chains follows, all from one sample in a study of T cells after yellow fever vaccination. TCRdb re-derived calls from the 5' RACE reads in MiXCR, one entry per CDR3 protein. The data contain about 330,000 distinct CDR3 sequences, roughly 7.5% of them singletons. Sequences were derived from PBMCs, sampled about 41 days after the first yellow fever vaccination. The receptors come from a man younger than 30 who received the YFV17D yellow fever vaccine. Each CDR3 is given with its conserved first and last residue. Each record gives: CDR3 length, D gene, J gene, V gene, clone size, CDR3 DNA, CDR3 protein. A D gene is named only where the DNA matches it firmly. Size tells how often a clone was seen (once, few, many) or the class of an expanded clone, and some rows leave it out.

15 | TRBD1 | TRBJ1-1 | TRBV7-2 | few | TGTGCCAGCAGCTTAAGGACAGGGAAAGGTTCTGAAGCTTTCTTT | CASSLRTGKGSEAFF
13 | NA | TRBJ2-3 | TRBV7-9 | NA | TGTGCCCAGCAGGGGAATTTCCCAGATACGCAGTATTTT | CAQQGNFPDTQYF
15 | NA | TRBJ2-2 | TRBV4-3 | NA | TGCGCCAGCAGCCCAGACGAAGGGCGCACCGGGGAGCTGTTTTTT | CASSPDEGRTGELFF
15 | NA | TRBJ2-2 | TRBV7-7 | few | TGTGCTAGCAGCTCACCGCAGGGGACCACCGGGGAGCTGTTTTTT | CASSSPQGTTGELFF
17 | TRBD2 | TRBJ2-3 | TRBV7-6 | many | TGTGCCAGCAGTCCGGGACTAGCGGGAGATAGCACAGATACGCAGTATTTT | CASSPGLAGDSTDTQYF
19 | TRBD1 | TRBJ2-1 | TRBV20-1 | many | TGCAGTGCTACCTCCCTGGACAGGGAACCTTTATCACTGGGCAATGAGCAGTTCTTC | CSATSLDREPLSLGNEQFF
19 | TRBD1 | TRBJ1-5 | TRBV5-4 | NA | TGTGCCAGCAGCTTGGCCGGGACAGGGGGAGGATATAGCAATCAGCCCCAGCATTTT | CASSLAGTGGGYSNQPQHF
17 | NA | TRBJ1-3 | TRBV7-9 | few | TGTGCCAGCAGCCCCCTGGGGGGGGCAATCACCGGAAACACCATATATTTT | CASSPLGGAITGNTIYF
16 | TRBD1 | TRBJ1-2 | TRBV6-1 | NA | TGTGCCAGCAGTGAAAGTGGGACAGGCCGGCTCGGAGGCTACACCTTC | CASSESGTGRLGGYTF
12 | TRBD2 | TRBJ2-7 | TRBV29-1 | many | TGCAGCGTTTCGGGGGGGCCCTACGAGCAGTACTTC | CSVSGGPYEQYF
15 | TRBD1 | TRBJ2-7 | TRBV6-5 | few | TGTGCCAGCAGTTTCGGACAGGGGCGCTCCTACGAGCAGTACTTC | CASSFGQGRSYEQYF
16 | TRBD1 | TRBJ1-6 | TRBV12-3/TRBV12-4 | NA | TGTGCCAGCAGTGGGGACGGATCGACAGGGGGTTCACCCCTCCACTTT | CASSGDGSTGGSPLHF
14 | NA | TRBJ1-6 | TRBV6-5 | few | TGTGCCAGCACCCCGGGACGGAATAATTCACCCCTCCACTTT | CASTPGRNNSPLHF
11 | NA | TRBJ2-4 | TRBV5-6 | few | TGTGCCAGCAGCTTGCGAGACACACGGGACTTC | CASSLRDTRDF
13 | NA | TRBJ1-1 | TRBV6-1 | few | TGTGCCAGCAGTGCCATGGCGAACACTGAAGCTTTCTTT | CASSAMANTEAFF
12 | NA | TRBJ2-3 | TRBV20-1 | few | TGCAGTGCTAGTACCCCTTGGGATACGCAGTATTTT | CSASTPWDTQYF
16 | TRBD1 | TRBJ2-5 | TRBV7-2 | few | TGTGCCAGCAGCCGATCCGGGACAGGGGGCGGAGAGACCCAGTACTTC | CASSRSGTGGGETQYF
15 | NA | TRBJ2-4 | TRBV3-1 | NA | TGTGCCAGCAGCCAAGGCCCCCGACGGGAAAACATTCAGTACTTC | CASSQGPRRENIQYF
15 | TRBD1 | TRBJ1-5 | TRBV28 | NA | TGTGCCAGCAGCCATATACAGGGGGCAGATCAGCCCCAGCATTTT | CASSHIQGADQPQHF
14 | NA | TRBJ2-3 | TRBV29-1 | few | TGCAGTCAACAGCAAACTTTTCCCACAGATACGCAGTATTTT | CSQQQTFPTDTQYF
13 | NA | TRBJ1-1 | TRBV29-1 | few | TGCAGCGTTGTCGGGCAGAAGAACACTGAAGCTTTCTTT | CSVVGQKNTEAFF
15 | NA | TRBJ1-5 | TRBV5-1 | many | TGCGCCAGCAGCTTGGGCGACAGTAGCAATCAGCCCCAGCATTTT | CASSLGDSSNQPQHF
14 | TRBD2 | TRBJ2-7 | TRBV18 | NA | TGTGCCAGCTCCGTTAGCGGGGGAGACGGCGAGCAGTACTTC | CASSVSGGDGEQYF
15 | NA | TRBJ2-2 | TRBV25-1 | few | TGTGCCAGCAGTGAATCACCAGGGTACACCGGGGAGCTGTTTTTT | CASSESPGYTGELFF
15 | NA | TRBJ2-1 | TRBV6-5 | NA | TGTGCCAGCAGTTATGCTCAGGGCACCTACAATGAGCAGTTCTTC | CASSYAQGTYNEQFF
12 | NA | TRBJ2-1 | TRBV7-2 | NA | TGTGCCAGCAGCGTAGATTTGAATGAGCAGTTCTTC | CASSVDLNEQFF
13 | NA | TRBJ2-5 | TRBV30 | many | TGTGCCTGGAGAGCGGCAGCCCAAGAGACCCAGTACTTC | CAWRAAAQETQYF
13 | TRBD1 | TRBJ1-2 | TRBV12-3/TRBV12-4 | few | TGTGCCAGCAATCCCGGGACAGGGGTTGGCTACACCTTC | CASNPGTGVGYTF
17 | TRBD1 | TRBJ1-2 | TRBV7-2 | NA | TGTGCCAGCAGCTTCGCCGGGACAGGGGGCGCGGGCTATGGCTACACCTTC | CASSFAGTGGAGYGYTF
15 | NA | TRBJ1-5 | TRBV4-1 | NA | TGCGCCAGCAGCCAAAGACAAGGGCCCCATCAGCCCCAGCATTTT | CASSQRQGPHQPQHF
11 | NA | TRBJ2-7 | TRBV5-1 | NA | TGCGCCAGCAGCTTGGGAGTTGGGCAGTACTTC | CASSLGVGQYF
17 | NA | TRBJ2-6 | TRBV4-2 | many | TGTGCCAGCAGCCAAGAGTTCAGCCTCTCTGGGGCCAACGTCCTGACTTTC | CASSQEFSLSGANVLTF
16 | TRBD2 | TRBJ2-1 | TRBV18 | few | TGTGCCAGCTCACCACCAGCTAGCGGGGGGCACAATGAGCAGTTCTTC | CASSPPASGGHNEQFF
14 | TRBD1 | TRBJ2-1 | TRBV5-1 | many | TGCGCCAGCAGCTTGGGACAGGGCATAGATGAGCAGTTCTTC | CASSLGQGIDEQFF
15 | NA | TRBJ1-6 | TRBV4-1 | NA | TGCGCCAGCAGCCAACCGGGACAAGACAATTCACCCCTCCACTTT | CASSQPGQDNSPLHF
17 | NA | TRBJ1-6 | TRBV4-1 | few | TGCGCCAGCAGCCAAGAGATCCAGGGGAGGCCAAATTCACCCCTCCACTTT | CASSQEIQGRPNSPLHF
11 | NA | TRBJ1-2 | TRBV7-2 | few | TGTGCCATACAGCTTAACTATGGCTACACCTTC | CAIQLNYGYTF
15 | TRBD1 | TRBJ1-1 | TRBV12-3/TRBV12-4 | few | TGTGCCAGCAGTTCGTCCGGGACAGTCTACACTGAAGCTTTCTTT | CASSSSGTVYTEAFF
15 | NA | TRBJ1-6 | TRBV4-1 | NA | TGCGCCAGCAGCCCCCGGGACTACACAAATTCACCCCTCCACTTT | CASSPRDYTNSPLHF
16 | NA | TRBJ2-3 | TRBV20-1 | NA | TGCAGTGCTAGACGAGATCGTGAGTTTTACACAGATACGCAGTATTTT | CSARRDREFYTDTQYF
14 | NA | TRBJ2-3 | TRBV7-9 | NA | TGTGCCAGCAGCGGGTGGGTAGACACAGATACGCAGTATTTT | CASSGWVDTDTQYF
18 | TRBD2 | TRBJ2-5 | TRBV6-2/TRBV6-3 | few | TGTGCCAGCAGTTTCTCGAGGACTAGCGGGGCCGCCGGGGGGACCCAGTACTTC | CASSFSRTSGAAGGTQYF
16 | NA | TRBJ2-2 | TRBV6-5 | NA | TGTGCCAGCGGGACACGGGGAAAGGGTGGTACCGGGGAGCTGTTTTTT | CASGTRGKGGTGELFF